The 19 T cell receptor beta chains below come from one sample, sequenced in a study of Ad26.COV2.S vaccination and SARS-CoV-2 variants. Libraries were prepared by immunoSEQ multiplex PCR; TCRdb keeps only in-frame clonotypes and omits some of them. The repertoire has 350,000 to 500,000 clones, roughly 90% of them found once; the top ten carry 3.6%. Treatment reported: around 19 received Ad26.COV2.S at low or high dose, single or two shots; 5 received placebo; per-sample allocation not given. Samples were taken on day 63 after the first vaccine or placebo injection. This specimen was peripheral blood, taken in a trial of Ad26.COV2.S vaccine versus placebo. The receptor source for this set is a person between 18 and 65 years old who received the Ad26.COV2.S COVID-19 vaccine or a placebo.

The chain employs TRBV19 and TRBJ2-1; D gene unclear. Trimming took off 2 bases at V and 6 bases at J, with 2 bases between the two ends. Germline loops: CDR1 LNHDA, CDR2 SQIVND (reference sequence). The CDR3 is made up of 11 amino acids. The CDR3 protein is CASSIRNEQFF. CDR3 DNA sequence: TGTGCCAGTAGTATACGCAATGAGCAGTTCTTC.

The rearrangement links TRBV7-9 to TRBJ1-4; D not resolved. Trimming left V 3 bases short and J 8 bases short, with 10 bases between. The CDR3 runs to 13 residues. Germline loops: CDR1 SEHNR, CDR2 FQNEAQ (reference sequence). The CDR3 nucleotides read TGTGCCAGCAGCTTGACCGGTGGGGAAAAACTGTTTTTT. Amino acid sequence: CASSLTGGEKLFF.

This chain connects TRBV19 to TRBJ2-1; no clear D. The CDR3 loop spans 14 amino acids. V gave up 4 bases and J gave up 4 bases, with 11 bases separating them. Germline-derived CDR1 and CDR2 are LNHDA and SQIVND (reference sequence). The CDR3 is CASSKAASYNEQFF. As DNA, the CDR3 is TGTGCCAGTAGTAAGGCAGCATCTTACAATGAGCAGTTCTTC.

V gene TRBV5-1 combines with J gene TRBJ1-2; 8 nucleotides align to TRBD1. Germline CDR1 is SGHRS and CDR2 is YFSETQ. V gave up 0 bases and J gave up 5 bases; unmatched junction bases: 9. This CDR3 contains 16 residues. In DNA, the CDR3 is TGCGCCAGCAGCTTGGCCAGGGCAGGGGGCCTATATGGCTACACCTTC. Amino acids: CASSLARAGGLYGYTF.

This rearrangement joins TRBV10-2 to TRBJ1-5; no firm D call. V was clipped by 8 bases and J by 2 bases, with 10 bases between them. The CDR3 is 13 amino acids. The V gene's germline CDR1 is WSHSY and CDR2 SAAADI. The CDR3 DNA reads TGCGCCAGCGGGGTATTTGGCAATCAGCCCCAGCATTTT. Protein product: CASGVFGNQPQHF.

The chain uses TRBV2 and TRBJ2-7; the D is unclear. The CDR3 consists of 13 residues. V dropped 7 bases and J dropped 0 bases, with 10 bases sitting between them. Germline V gives CDR1 SNHLY, CDR2 FYNNEI. CDR3 loop: CASIFLGSYEQYF. The DNA of the CDR3 is TGTGCCAGCATCTTCTTGGGCTCCTACGAGCAGTACTTC.

The chain combines TRBV5-5 with TRBJ2-3, with unresolved D. Trimming stripped 2 bases from V and 5 bases from J, with 18 bases between. Germline V gene lookup returns CDR1 SGHKS and CDR2 YYEKEE (reference sequence). The CDR3 runs 16 residues. CDR3: CASSFRAVDPRDTQYF. CDR3 in DNA: TGTGCCAGCAGCTTCCGGGCCGTCGACCCGCGAGATACGCAGTATTTT.

The chain combines TRBV5-1 with TRBJ2-5; D assignment may be TRBD1 or TRBD2 (5 bases each). The germline V gene has CDR1 SGHRS and CDR2 YFSETQ. CDR3 length equals 14 residues. V was cut by 3 bases and J by 5 bases, with 14 bases left in between. The CDR3 here is CASSWGPGEETQYF. CDR3 sequence (DNA): TGCGCCAGCAGCTGGGGACCGGGCGAGGAGACCCAGTACTTC.

There are a few counts of this clone. The chain is built from TRBV20-1 and TRBJ2-7; a weak D match, TRBD2 (6 bases). Trimming pared 7 bases from V and 4 bases from J, leaving 14 bases between. The CDR3 covers 12 residues. CDR1 DFQATT and CDR2 SNEGSKA come from the germline V gene (reference sequence). CDR3 protein: CSVSGRSYEQYF. The CDR3 DNA follows: TGCAGTGTTAGTGGGAGGTCGTACGAGCAGTACTTC.

In its sample, this clone was seen once. J is TRBJ2-7 and V is TRBV7-9; TRBD2 matches 7 bases. The CDR3 spans 15 residues. Germline CDR1 is SEHNR and CDR2 is FQNEAQ (reference sequence). Trimming at V came to 3 bases and at J to 2 bases, leaving 7 bases not matched to a gene. CDR3 nucleotide sequence: TGTGCCAGCAGCTTCGGAGCGGGGAGCACCTACGAGCAGTACTTC. Translation gives CASSFGAGSTYEQYF.

The gene calls are TRBV6-1 and TRBJ2-7; 9 bases fit TRBD1. The CDR3 has 16 residues. V lost 1 base and J lost 1; bases outside the gene matches: 5. The germline V gene has CDR1 MNHNS and CDR2 SASEGT. The CDR3 here is CASSEGRDRASYEQYF. The CDR3 region has the DNA TGTGCCAGCAGTGAAGGCCGGGACAGGGCATCCTACGAGCAGTACTTC.

The chain combines TRBV7-2 with TRBJ2-3, with a tentative D call TRBD2 (5 bases). V was cut by 1 base and J by 5 bases, with 7 bases left in between. The CDR3 contains 13 residues. Per the germline V gene, CDR1 is SGHTA and CDR2 is FQGNSA. The CDR3 bases are TGTGCCAGCAGCTTAGACCGGGGAGATACGCAGTATTTT. Amino acids: CASSLDRGDTQYF.

The rearrangement uses TRBV2 and TRBJ2-3, with 7 bases fitting TRBD2. After removal of 4 bases from V and 0 bases from J, the junction contained 7 bases not matched to a gene. The germline V gene has CDR1 SNHLY and CDR2 FYNNEI. The CDR3 sequence is 16 residues long. The CDR3 is CASSGTGGTSTDTQYF. For the CDR3, the DNA is TGTGCCAGCAGTGGGACGGGGGGTACTAGCACAGATACGCAGTATTTT.

This chain links TRBV5-1 with TRBJ2-7; weak D call: TRBD2 (6 bases). CDR3 length: 13 residues. Germline values: CDR1 SGHRS, CDR2 YFSETQ. Trimming cost V 7 bases and J 0 bases, with 11 bases left between them. The CDR3 region has the DNA TGCGCCAGCCGGCGGGACGCCTCCTACGAGCAGTACTTC. Its translation is CASRRDASYEQYF.

The V gene is TRBV7-2, the J gene TRBJ2-5, with 12 bases identical to TRBD2. V was pared by 6 bases and J by 5 bases, with 7 bases of the junction left unmatched. CDR3 length: 15 amino acids. CDR1 SGHTA and CDR2 FQGNSA come from the germline V gene. CDR3 DNA sequence: TGTGCCAGCAGACTAGCGGGGGGCTCGCCGGAGACCCAGTACTTC. Protein product: CASRLAGGSPETQYF.

The rearrangement links TRBV5-6 to TRBJ2-1; D call uncertain. Between the trimmed V and J ends, which lost 4 bases and 9 bases, there was a span of 23 bases. This CDR3 comprises 16 residues. CDR1 is SGHDT and CDR2 is YYEEEE in the germline V gene. The CDR3 DNA is TGTGCCAGCAGCACCCCCGGTAAGGGATTGAGAAGTGAGCAGTTCTTC. Its protein product is CASSTPGKGLRSEQFF.

V and J are TRBV7-9 and TRBJ1-2; D may be TRBD1 (6 bases). Germline-derived CDR1 and CDR2 are SEHNR and FQNEAQ (reference sequence). V was trimmed by 5 bases and J by 5 bases, leaving 18 bases between them. There are 15 residues in the CDR3. The CDR3 protein is CASSPRGEGPYGYTF. Written as DNA, the CDR3 is TGTGCCAGCAGCCCTAGGGGGGAGGGACCGTATGGCTACACCTTC.

This chain uses TRBV6-2 or TRBV6-3 with TRBJ1-2; tentative D call: TRBD1 (6 bases). The CDR3 consists of 18 residues. Germline V gives CDR1 MNHEY, CDR2 SVGEGT. V lost 6 bases, J lost 2 bases, and 25 bases lay in between. CDR3 sequence (DNA): TGTGCCAGCAGACCTCGCGTACTATTCAGGGGTGCCAACTATGGCTACACCTTC. Translating it yields CASRPRVLFRGANYGYTF.

This clone is a singleton in its sample. The V call is TRBV4-3, the J call TRBJ2-3; no clear D gene. The CDR3 covers 13 residues. V was clipped by 1 base and J by 4 bases, with 6 bases between them. Germline V gene data show CDR1 as LGHNA and CDR2 as YSLEER. The CDR3 DNA sequence: TGCGCCAGCAGCCAAGTTTGGGCAGATACGCAGTATTTT. As protein: CASSQVWADTQYF.